A single sample gave rise to the 23 T cell receptor beta chains below, sequenced in a study of CD8+CD57+ T cells in acquired aplastic anemia. Using genomic DNA as the template, TCR beta VDJ and CDR3 profiling was carried out. TCRdb re-called the reads with MiXCR, one entry per CDR3 protein. The sample records fewer than 70,000 distinct CDR3 sequences, 45% to 60% being singletons. Sample: sorted CD4+, CD8+, or CD8+CD57+ T cells (not recorded which) from PBMCs. These receptors came from a human donor in good health, serving as a control.

The chain links TRBV7-2 to TRBJ2-7, with 9 bases that match TRBD1. The CDR3 loop spans 14 amino acids. The ends lost 5 bases at V and 7 bases at J; junction bases unmatched: 9. CDR1 and CDR2 from the germline V gene are SGHTA and FQGNSA. The CDR3 here is CASSVGQGVREQYF. In DNA, the CDR3 is TGTGCCAGCAGCGTGGGACAGGGTGTACGGGAGCAGTACTTC.

This clonotype was seen many times. This chain uses TRBV19 with TRBJ2-5, with D perhaps matching TRBD2 (7 bases). This CDR3 is 15 amino acids long. CDR1 and CDR2 from the germline V gene are LNHDA and SQIVND (reference sequence). V was shortened by 3 bases and J by 4 bases, with 15 bases between the two germline ends. CDR3 protein: CASSIGGGPPETQYF. CDR3 nucleotide sequence: TGTGCCAGTAGTATTGGGGGGGGGCCGCCAGAGACCCAGTACTTC.

This chain links TRBV5-1 with TRBJ1-1, with 11 positions matching TRBD1. With 0 bases clipped from V and 3 bases from J, the junction kept 1 base outside the gene matches. The CDR3 has 15 amino acids. Germline CDR1 is SGHRS and CDR2 is YFSETQ. Written as DNA, the CDR3 is TGCGCCAGCAGCTTGGGGACAGGGGGCTACACTGAAGCTTTCTTT. This sequence encodes CASSLGTGGYTEAFF. The variable domain in full, with the rest retrieved from reference TRBV5-1 and TRBJ1-1, is KAGVTQTPRYLIKTRGQQVTLSCSPISGHRSVSWYQQTPGQGLQFLFEYFSETQRNKGNFPGRFSGRQFSNSRSEMNVSTLELGDSALYLCASSLGTGGYTEAFFGQGTRLTVV.

This clonotype has a count of ten or more. The chain employs TRBV7-9 and TRBJ2-3; either TRBD1 or TRBD2 may supply D (5 bases each). Germline V gene data show CDR1 as SEHNR and CDR2 as FQNEAQ (reference sequence). This CDR3 has 16 residues. Trimming stripped 1 base from V and 5 bases from J, with 16 bases between. CDR3 sequence reads: CASSLVVGTLGDTQYF. The CDR3 nucleotides read TGTGCCAGCAGCTTAGTTGTCGGGACGTTGGGAGATACGCAGTATTTT. Filled out from reference TRBV7-9 and TRBJ2-3, the complete variable domain reads DTGVSQNPRHKITKRGQNVTFRCDPISEHNRLYWYRQTLGQGPEFLTYFQNEAQLEKSRLLSDRFSAERPKGSFSTLEIQRTEQGDSAMYLCASSLVVGTLGDTQYFGPGTRLTVL.

V usage is TRBV7-7 and J usage is TRBJ2-1, with a weak D call TRBD2 (5 bases). V lost 2 bases to trimming and J lost 8 bases, with 13 bases between them. Germline CDR1 SSHAT, CDR2 FNYEAQ (reference sequence). The CDR3 totals 14 residues. In DNA, the CDR3 is TGTGCCAGCAGCTTATCCCGGGCCGGGGATGAGCAGTTCTTC. Its protein product is CASSLSRAGDEQFF.

This clonotype was counted many times. This chain uses TRBV12-3 or TRBV12-4 with TRBJ1-2; no reliable D call. This CDR3 is built from 12 residues. The ends were cut back, 5 bases at V and 5 bases at J, with 9 bases in the middle. CDR3 nucleotide sequence: TGTGCCAGCAGTATGGATCTGTATGGCTACACCTTC. It translates to CASSMDLYGYTF.

V and J are TRBV11-2 and TRBJ1-1, with D maybe TRBD1 (6 bases). This CDR3 is 16 amino acids long. Per the germline V gene, CDR1 is SGHAT and CDR2 is FQNNGV. Trimming took 6 bases from V and 4 from J, leaving 21 bases between them. CDR3 residues: CASSHTGKEVSTEAFF. The DNA of the CDR3 is TGTGCCAGCAGTCATACAGGGAAAGAGGTGAGCACTGAAGCTTTCTTT.

The chain couples TRBV5-4 to TRBJ1-2; D unclear. The V gene's germline CDR1 is SGHNT and CDR2 YYREEE (reference sequence). The ends were cut back, 0 bases at V and 3 bases at J, with 6 bases in the middle. The CDR3 contains 13 residues. CDR3 DNA: TGTGCCAGCAGCTTGGGCGGGGACTATGGCTACACCTTC. This encodes CASSLGGDYGYTF.

This chain links TRBV10-3 with TRBJ1-4, with a weak D call TRBD1 (5 bases). The V end was cut by 8 bases, the J end by 8 bases, with 18 bases between. Per germline, CDR1 ENHRY and CDR2 SYGVKD. This CDR3 spans 14 amino acids. Written as DNA, the CDR3 is TGTGCCATCGGTTCCGGGACGAATAAGGAAAAACTGTTTTTT. Translated: CAIGSGTNKEKLFF.

The genes are TRBV20-1 and TRBJ2-7, with 7 bases identical to TRBD1. In germline, CDR1 is DFQATT, CDR2 SNEGSKA (reference sequence). CDR3 length: 14 residues. V dropped 3 bases and J dropped 7; count of bases not matched to a gene: 12. CDR3 in amino acids: CSARGYKGAGEQYF. The CDR3, as DNA: TGCAGTGCTAGGGGGTATAAGGGGGCGGGTGAGCAGTACTTC.

This clonotype showed up many times. This chain uses TRBV5-5 with TRBJ2-7, with D maybe TRBD1 (5 bases). Trimming left V 0 bases short and J 2 bases short, with 9 bases between. CDR3 length: 14 residues. CDR1 is SGHKS and CDR2 is YYEKEE in the germline V gene (reference sequence). CDR3: CASSLVQGTYEQYF. DNA of the CDR3: TGTGCCAGCAGCTTGGTTCAGGGCACCTACGAGCAGTACTTC.

The chain is built from TRBV15 and TRBJ1-1; no definite D call. Germline V gene lookup returns CDR1 LNHNV and CDR2 YYDKDF (reference sequence). Trimming cost V 0 bases and J 10 bases, with 12 bases left between them. The length of the CDR3 is 13 residues. The CDR3 loop is CATSRDDFVVAFF. CDR3 nucleotides: TGTGCCACCAGCAGAGATGATTTTGTGGTAGCTTTCTTT. Supplemented by reference TRBV15 and TRBJ1-1, the full variable domain reads DAMVIQNPRYQVTQFGKPVTLSCSQTLNHNVMYWYQQKSSQAPKLLFHYYDKDFNNEADTPDNFQSRRPNTSFCFLDIRSPGLGDTAMYLCATSRDDFVVAFFGQGTRLTVV.

This clonotype came up many times. V gene TRBV5-1 combines with J gene TRBJ2-1; no clear D. V lost 5 bases, J lost 7 bases, and 7 bases lay in between. This CDR3 is built from 11 residues. Germline V gene sequence: CDR1 SGHRS, CDR2 YFSETQ. The chain's CDR3 is CASRYGNEQFF. CDR3 DNA sequence: TGCGCCAGCAGATATGGGAATGAGCAGTTCTTC.

Within the sample, this clonotype is medium-sized. The chain employs TRBV24-1 and TRBJ2-7; tentatively, D is TRBD1 (5 bases). Germline lookup yields CDR1 KGHDR and CDR2 SFDVKD. V was clipped by 3 bases and J by 4 bases, with 9 bases between them. The length of the CDR3 is 13 residues. CDR3 nucleotide sequence: TGTGCCACCAGTGATAACGACAGATACGAGCAGTACTTC. It specifies CATSDNDRYEQYF.

About this clonotype itself: A single base separates this from a much larger clone, so it may be a read error. This chain links TRBV6-1 with TRBJ1-1; D possibly corresponds to TRBD1 (6 bases). This CDR3 has 18 residues. The ends were cut back, 4 bases at V and 0 bases at J, with 21 bases in the middle. Germline CDR1 and CDR2: MNHNS and SASEGT. The CDR3 loop is CASSGAVGVRDMNTEAFF. In nucleotides, the CDR3 is TGTGCCAGCAGTGGAGCTGTTGGGGTTCGGGACATGAACACTGAAGCTTTCTTT.

The chain combines TRBV7-2 with TRBJ1-2, with 7 nucleotides matching TRBD1. CDR1 is SGHTA, CDR2 FQGNSA, per germline. Trimming removed 6 bases from V and 4 bases from J; junction bases left unmatched: 8. The CDR3 has 14 amino acids. CDR3: CASSYGQAIYGYTF. DNA for the CDR3: TGTGCCAGCAGTTACGGACAGGCCATCTATGGCTACACCTTC.

This rearrangement joins TRBV24-1 to TRBJ1-1; D ambiguous. Trimming shortened V by 3 bases and J by 1 base, and 5 bases separated the two germline ends. The CDR3 runs 13 residues. The germline V gene has CDR1 KGHDR and CDR2 SFDVKD. The CDR3 DNA follows: TGTGCCACCAGTGATAGCTGGAACACTGAAGCTTTCTTT. This gives the protein CATSDSWNTEAFF.

V is TRBV20-1 and J is TRBJ1-6; 7 nucleotides line up with TRBD1. The CDR3 is 14 amino acids. Trimming removed 3 bases from V and 7 bases from J; junction bases left unmatched: 6. Germline CDR1 is DFQATT and CDR2 is SNEGSKA (reference sequence). CDR3: CSASAGTENSPLHF. The CDR3 region has the DNA TGCAGTGCTAGTGCTGGGACAGAAAATTCACCCCTCCACTTT.

Many counts were recorded for this clonotype. CDR3 in amino acids: CSARGTEYDEQFF. The CDR3 bases are TGCAGTGCTAGGGGGACTGAGTACGATGAGCAGTTCTTC. V is TRBV20-1 and J is TRBJ2-1; maybe TRBD2 (6 bases). The CDR3 has 13 residues. Trimming removed 3 bases at V and 8 bases at J, with 14 bases between. Germline loops: CDR1 DFQATT, CDR2 SNEGSKA (reference sequence).

A single count supports this clonotype. The rearrangement joins TRBV7-9 to TRBJ2-7; D is undetermined. V lost 1 base and J lost 3, with 7 bases in between. The CDR3 contains 13 residues. Germline V CDR1 and CDR2: SEHNR, FQNEAQ (reference sequence). The CDR3 sequence is CASSLGPGYEQYF. The CDR3 DNA is TGTGCCAGCAGCTTAGGGCCGGGCTACGAGCAGTACTTC.

This clonotype was seen a handful of times. The rearrangement links TRBV27 to TRBJ2-1; TRBD2 matches at 13 bases. V was clipped by 5 bases and J by 4 bases; unmatched bases: 5. Germline CDR1 reads MNHEY; CDR2 reads SMNVEV (reference sequence). CDR3 size: 16 residues. The CDR3 DNA follows: TGTGCCAGCAGTGCCGCACTAGCGGGAGGGTACAATGAGCAGTTCTTC. It codes for CASSAALAGGYNEQFF.

The rearrangement uses TRBV19 and TRBJ2-5, with D possibly being TRBD1 or TRBD2 (5 bases each). CDR3 size: 13 residues. With 7 bases removed from V and 7 bases from J, the gap between germline ends came to 16 bases. Germline CDR1 and CDR2: LNHDA and SQIVND (reference sequence). CDR3 in amino acids: CASKMQGGGTQYF. CDR3 in DNA: TGTGCCAGTAAAATGCAGGGTGGAGGGACCCAGTACTTC.

Ten or more counts support this clonotype. V gene TRBV20-1 combines with J gene TRBJ2-7; 13 nucleotides line up with TRBD2. The CDR3 is made up of 15 amino acids. V shed 4 bases and J 5 bases; nucleotides not matched to a gene: 8. Germline V gene lookup returns CDR1 DFQATT and CDR2 SNEGSKA (reference sequence). The CDR3 spells CSATRTSGSLDEQYF. The CDR3, as DNA: TGCAGTGCTACGAGGACTAGCGGGAGTTTGGACGAGCAGTACTTC.